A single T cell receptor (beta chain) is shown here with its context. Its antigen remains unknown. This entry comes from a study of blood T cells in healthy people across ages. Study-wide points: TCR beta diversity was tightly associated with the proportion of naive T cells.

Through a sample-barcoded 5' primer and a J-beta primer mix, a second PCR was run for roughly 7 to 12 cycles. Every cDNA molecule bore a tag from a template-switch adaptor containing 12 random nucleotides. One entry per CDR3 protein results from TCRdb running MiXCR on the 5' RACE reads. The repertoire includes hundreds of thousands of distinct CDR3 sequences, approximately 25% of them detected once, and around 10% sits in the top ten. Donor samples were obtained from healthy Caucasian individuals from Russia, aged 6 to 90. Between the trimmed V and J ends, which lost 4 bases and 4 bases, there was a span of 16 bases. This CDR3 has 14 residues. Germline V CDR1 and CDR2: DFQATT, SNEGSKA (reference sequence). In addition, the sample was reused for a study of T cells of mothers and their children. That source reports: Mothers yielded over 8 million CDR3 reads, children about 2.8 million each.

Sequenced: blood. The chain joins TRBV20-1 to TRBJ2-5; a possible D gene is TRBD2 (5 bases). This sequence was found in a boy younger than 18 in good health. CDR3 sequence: CSAKRTTEGETQYF. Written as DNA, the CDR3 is TGCAGTGCTAAGAGGACCACCGAGGGAGAGACCCAGTACTTC.